This T cell receptor beta chain was identified in a study of T cells expressing NK-cell markers. About the research overall: Seven donors tested HCMV-seropositive and one tested seronegative among the eight sequenced.

Production of TCR beta cDNA relied on 5'RACE template switching with UMIs. Reprocessing the 5' RACE reads, TCRdb reports a single entry for every CDR3 protein and omits DNA. The table lists almost 450,000 distinct CDR3 sequences. CDR1 is MNHEY and CDR2 is SVGEGT in the germline V gene. This CDR3 region has 13 residues. The clonotype comes from a woman aged 18 to 75 in good health. The sequencing sample was made of blood T cells: a sorted CD56 or NKG2C T cell subset, CD4+ or CD8+ T cells, or bulk PBMC T cells (not recorded which). V and J are TRBV6-2 or TRBV6-3 and TRBJ2-4; the TRBD1 assignment by TCRdb is unverifiable without DNA. The chain's CDR3 is CASRPRGGNIQYF.